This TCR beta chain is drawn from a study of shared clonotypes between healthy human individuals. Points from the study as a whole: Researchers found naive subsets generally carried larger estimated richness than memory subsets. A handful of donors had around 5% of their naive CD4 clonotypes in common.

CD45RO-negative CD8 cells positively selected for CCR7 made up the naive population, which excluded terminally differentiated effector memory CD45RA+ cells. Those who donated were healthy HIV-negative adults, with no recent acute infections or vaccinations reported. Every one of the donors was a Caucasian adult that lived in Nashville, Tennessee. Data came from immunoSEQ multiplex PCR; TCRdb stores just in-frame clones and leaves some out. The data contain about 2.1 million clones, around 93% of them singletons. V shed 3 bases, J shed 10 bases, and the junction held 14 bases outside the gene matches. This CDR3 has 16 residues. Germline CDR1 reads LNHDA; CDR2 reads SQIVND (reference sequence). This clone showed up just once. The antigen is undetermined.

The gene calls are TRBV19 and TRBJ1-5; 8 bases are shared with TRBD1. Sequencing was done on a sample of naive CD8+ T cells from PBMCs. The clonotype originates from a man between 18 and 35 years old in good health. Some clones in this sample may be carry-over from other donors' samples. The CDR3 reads CASSITGQGGISPQHF. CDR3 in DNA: TGTGCCAGTAGTATCACAGGACAGGGAGGTATCAGCCCCCAGCATTTT.